A selection of T cell receptor beta chains follows, all from one sample in a study of CD8 T cells in Susac syndrome. TCRdb re-analysed the immunoSEQ multiplex PCR reads in MiXCR, keeping a single row per CDR3 protein. The repertoire holds about 85,000 distinct CDR3 sequences, with roughly 93% as singletons. The sample was CD8+ T cells from PBMCs. Source of these receptors: a human donor in good health. Both conserved end residues are part of each CDR3. The order of the fields is clone size, V gene, D gene, J gene, CDR3 DNA, CDR3 protein. The D gene is left open where the match is weak. Clone size, where shown, is once, few, many, or a class for clones that have expanded.

size: NA
V: TRBV14
D: NA
J: TRBJ2-3
DNA: TGTGCCAGCAGCGCGGCGTGGGGGGCGAGCACAGATACGCAGTATTTT
CDR3: CASSAAWGASTDTQYF

size: NA
V: TRBV7-9
D: TRBD2
J: TRBJ2-1
DNA: TGTGCCAGCAGCCCCGGGACTAGCGGGATCTACAATGAGCAGTTCTTC
CDR3: CASSPGTSGIYNEQFF

size: NA
V: TRBV19
D: TRBD2
J: TRBJ2-1
DNA: TGTGCCAGTAGTCCCCTCCTGAGCGGGGCCTCCTACAATGAGCAGTTCTTC
CDR3: CASSPLLSGASYNEQFF

size: NA
V: TRBV28
D: NA
J: TRBJ2-4
DNA: TGTGCCAGCAGTTTAGAAGGAAACATTCAGTACTTC
CDR3: CASSLEGNIQYF

size: NA
V: TRBV7-8
D: TRBD1
J: TRBJ1-6
DNA: TGTGCCAGCAGCCCCGGGACAGGGATCGATTCACCCCTCCACTTT
CDR3: CASSPGTGIDSPLHF

size: few
V: TRBV6-1
D: NA
J: TRBJ1-6
DNA: TGTGCCAGCAGCAGCTCGGGGATCTGGGGCTCACCCCTCCACTTT
CDR3: CASSSSGIWGSPLHF

size: NA
V: TRBV5-4
D: NA
J: TRBJ2-3
DNA: TGTGCCAGCAGCTTCGACCCATTGGGAGATACGCAGTATTTT
CDR3: CASSFDPLGDTQYF

size: NA
V: TRBV4-1
D: NA
J: TRBJ2-1
DNA: TGCGCCAGCAGCCAAGACCAAGGCCCCGGGGCATCCAATGAGCAGTTCTTC
CDR3: CASSQDQGPGASNEQFF

size: NA
V: TRBV20-1
D: TRBD2
J: TRBJ2-1
DNA: TGCAGTGCTAAATTATGGGGGAGGGCGCTAAATGAGCAGTTCTTC
CDR3: CSAKLWGRALNEQFF

size: NA
V: TRBV13
D: NA
J: TRBJ1-1
DNA: TGTGCCAGCAGCTTGGCGGGGGCCCGGGGAGCTTTCTTT
CDR3: CASSLAGARGAFF

size: NA
V: TRBV5-1
D: NA
J: TRBJ2-5
DNA: TGCGCCAGCAGCTTGGACCTGGGGATGGAGACCCAGTACTTC
CDR3: CASSLDLGMETQYF

size: NA
V: TRBV15
D: NA
J: TRBJ2-6
DNA: TGTGCCACCAGCAGAGGGGACTCTGGGGCCAACGTCCTGACTTTC
CDR3: CATSRGDSGANVLTF

size: NA
V: TRBV29-1
D: NA
J: TRBJ1-3
DNA: TGCAGCGTTGAACTACCCGGCCACGGAAACACCATATATTTT
CDR3: CSVELPGHGNTIYF

size: NA
V: TRBV6-1
D: NA
J: TRBJ2-5
DNA: TGTGCCAGCAGCGCCGCAGGGTTGCAAGAGACCCAGTACTTC
CDR3: CASSAAGLQETQYF